These T cell receptor beta chains were read from a single sample in a study of blood T cell repertoires in COVID-19. Repertoires were generated with immunoSEQ multiplex PCR, while TCRdb's copy carries only in-frame clones and drops some. The sample records 60,000 to 75,000 clones, 91% being singletons. Sequencing was carried out using peripheral blood. These receptors were obtained from a man aged 35 to 55 with COVID-19, enrolled during active disease. Both conserved end residues are part of each CDR3. Each record gives: CDR3 DNA, CDR3 protein, V gene, J gene, clone size, D gene. D genes are given only for firm matches. Clone sizes are given selectively: once, few, many, or a class where the clone is expanded.

TGTGCCAGCATGATGGACATACAAGAGACCCAGTACTTC	CASMMDIQETQYF	TRBV2	TRBJ2-5	.	.
TGCGCCAGCAGCTTGGGACAGGCCACAGATACGCAGTATTTT	CASSLGQATDTQYF	TRBV5-1	TRBJ2-3	.	.
TGTGCCTGGCATAATACAGGGGTCGATTACAATGAGCAGTTCTTC	CAWHNTGVDYNEQFF	TRBV30	TRBJ2-1	.	TRBD1
TGTGCCAGCAGCGCCCCCGGACAGGTCGGCGAGCAGTACTTC	CASSAPGQVGEQYF	TRBV7-2	TRBJ2-7	.	TRBD1
TGTGCCAGCAACCCAGGGTTGAGGCCCCAGCATTTT	CASNPGLRPQHF	TRBV6-5	TRBJ1-5	.	.
TGTGCCAGCAGGGACATAAACACCGGGGAGCTGTTTTTT	CASRDINTGELFF	TRBV2	TRBJ2-2	.	.
TGTGCCAGCAGCTTATTATCAGGTTATCCACTCTCTGGAAACACCATATATTTT	CASSLLSGYPLSGNTIYF	TRBV7-2	TRBJ1-3	.	.
TGTGCCAGCAGCTTTTCTTCTAGCTCCTACGAGCAGTACTTC	CASSFSSSSYEQYF	TRBV7-2	TRBJ2-7	.	.
TGTGCCAGCACTTCGGGACAGGGGTTGAACACTGAAGCTTTCTTT	CASTSGQGLNTEAFF	TRBV6-5	TRBJ1-1	once	TRBD1
TGTGCCAGCAGCTCTTCAGGGTATAAGGAAGAGACCCAGTACTTC	CASSSSGYKEETQYF	TRBV7-8	TRBJ2-5	.	.
TGTGCCAGCAGTGGGGTCGGGACAGACTATGGCTACACCTTC	CASSGVGTDYGYTF	TRBV25-1	TRBJ1-2	.	TRBD1
TGTGCCAGCAGTGCCCTAGCGGGGAACAATGAGCAGTTCTTC	CASSALAGNNEQFF	TRBV28	TRBJ2-1	.	TRBD2
TGTGCCAGCAGCTCCGAGTACTATGGCTACACCTTC	CASSSEYYGYTF	TRBV12-3/TRBV12-4	TRBJ1-2	.	.
TGTGCCAGGTCATACAGGATAGGGTCTTACGAGCAGTACTTC	CARSYRIGSYEQYF	TRBV27	TRBJ2-7	.	.
TGTGCCAGCAGTTTCGCTCACACAGGGTCCCAGGGACAGTACTTC	CASSFAHTGSQGQYF	TRBV6-6	TRBJ2-7	.	.
TGTGCCAGCAGCTTAGCGGCGGGGGCATACACCGGGGAGCTGTTTTTT	CASSLAAGAYTGELFF	TRBV7-6	TRBJ2-2	.	.
TGTGCCAGCAGCTCCAGTGCGGCTAACTATGGCTACACCTTC	CASSSSAANYGYTF	TRBV7-9	TRBJ1-2	.	.
TGCGCCAGCAGCTTGAGGGACAGGGGGACAGATACGCAGTATTTT	CASSLRDRGTDTQYF	TRBV5-1	TRBJ2-3	.	TRBD1
TGCGCCAGCAGCTTAGGACACCCAGACATTCAGTACTTC	CASSLGHPDIQYF	TRBV5-1	TRBJ2-4	.	.
TGCGCCAGCAGATCCGGGACAGGGGGCGACGTCCTGACTTTC	CASRSGTGGDVLTF	TRBV5-1	TRBJ2-6	.	TRBD1
TGCGCCAGCAGTCTTGGGACTGCAGGGAAGCAGTTCTTC	CASSLGTAGKQFF	TRBV5-1	TRBJ2-1	.	.
TGTGCCAGCAGCTTGCCGGGCACAGATACGCAGTATTTT	CASSLPGTDTQYF	TRBV7-9	TRBJ2-3	.	.
TGTGCCAGCAGCCAAGACGGGGGAACCTACGAGCAGTACTTC	CASSQDGGTYEQYF	TRBV3-1/TRBV3-2	TRBJ2-7	.	.
TGCGCCAGCAGTGCAACGGAGAGCACAGATACGCAGTATTTT	CASSATESTDTQYF	TRBV10-1	TRBJ2-3	.	.
TGTGCCAGCAGTTTAGCGCTCCAGGATGAAGCTTTCTTT	CASSLALQDEAFF	TRBV12-3/TRBV12-4	TRBJ1-1	.	.